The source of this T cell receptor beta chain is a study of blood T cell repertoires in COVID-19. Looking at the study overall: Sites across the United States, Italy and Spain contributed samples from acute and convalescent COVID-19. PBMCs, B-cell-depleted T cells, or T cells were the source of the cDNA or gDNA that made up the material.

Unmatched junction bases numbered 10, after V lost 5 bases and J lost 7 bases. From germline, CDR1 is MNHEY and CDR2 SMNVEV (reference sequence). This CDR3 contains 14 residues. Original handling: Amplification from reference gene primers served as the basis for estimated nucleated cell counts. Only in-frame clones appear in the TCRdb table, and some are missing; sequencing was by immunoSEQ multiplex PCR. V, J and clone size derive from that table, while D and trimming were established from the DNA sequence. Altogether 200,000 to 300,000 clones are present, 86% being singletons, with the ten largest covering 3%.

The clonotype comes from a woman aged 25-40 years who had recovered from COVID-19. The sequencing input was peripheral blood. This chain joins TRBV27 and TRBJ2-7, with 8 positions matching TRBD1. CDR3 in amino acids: CASSSRDRQGEQYF. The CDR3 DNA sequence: TGTGCCAGCAGTAGCCGGGACAGGCAAGGGGAGCAGTACTTC.